Below, 29 T cell receptor beta chains from the same sample are listed, as sequenced in a study of blood T cells in healthy people across ages (dated by TCRdb to the mid-2010s). The method was 5' RACE. A second PCR of roughly 7 to 12 cycles was run with a J-beta primer mix and a sample-barcoded 5' primer. TCRdb reanalyzed the raw reads on its own, using fastp at Q25 for trimming and MiXCR for clone calling, and kept in-frame beta chains. Rows with one shared CDR3 protein collapse into an entry with the most common genes and DNA. The sample table records 1,800,000 or so distinct CDR3 sequences; approximately 40% of these occur just once. About 21% of the sample is taken by the ten largest. What was sequenced was blood. Receptor source: a human donor in good health.

With respect to this clonotype: Since a much larger clone is just one base distant, this may be a read error. The rearrangement uses TRBV15 and TRBJ2-7; D call uncertain. The CDR3 sequence is 13 residues long. V gave up 0 bases and J gave up 4 bases, with 7 bases separating them. Germline CDR1 is LNHNV and CDR2 is YYDKDF (reference sequence). The CDR3: CATSRDHGYEQYF. DNA for the CDR3: TGTGCCACCAGCAGAGATCATGGGTACGAGCAGTACTTC. The full variable domain, in which reference TRBV15 and TRBJ2-7 provide the parts outside the CDR3, is DAMVIQNPRYQVTQFGKPVTLSCSQTLNHNVMYWYQQKSSQAPKLLFHYYDKDFNNEADTPDNFQSRRPNTSFCFLDIRSPGLGDTAMYLCATSRDHGYEQYFGPGTRLTVT.

This clonotype was counted a few times. The chain employs TRBV18 and TRBJ2-5; possibly TRBD2 for D (6 bases). This CDR3 is built from 18 residues. The V end was cut by 4 bases, the J end by 3 bases, with 24 bases between. Looked up from germline, CDR1 is KGHSH and CDR2 is LQKENI. The CDR3 DNA is TGTGCCAGCTCACGGCGGATTGGAGCTCTGGGAGGAGAAGAGACCCAGTACTTC. This sequence encodes CASSRRIGALGGEETQYF. The full variable domain, completed using reference TRBV18 and TRBJ2-5, is NAGVMQNPRHLVRRRGQEARLRCSPMKGHSHVYWYRQLPEEGLKFMVYLQKENIIDESGMPKERFSAEFPKEGPSILRIQQVVRGDSAAYFCASSRRIGALGGEETQYFGPGTRLLVL.

This clonotype was counted between two and nine times. The chain has TRBV6-4 and TRBJ1-2; D possibly corresponds to TRBD1 (6 bases). CDR3 length: 15 amino acids. Trimming pared 0 bases from V and 3 bases from J, leaving 11 bases between. Germline CDR1 is MRHNA and CDR2 is SNTAGT. CDR3 sequence (DNA): TGTGCCAGCAGTGACTCGGAGGGGGGCTACTATGGCTACACCTTC. This encodes CASSDSEGGYYGYTF.

The genes are TRBV7-8 and TRBJ2-7; D not resolved. V was cut by 1 base and J by 7 bases, with 11 bases left in between. CDR1 is SGHVS and CDR2 is FQNEAQ in the germline V gene. The CDR3 runs 13 residues. In DNA, the CDR3 is TGTGCCAGCAGCTTAGAGACCCTCGGGGAGCAGTACTTC. Amino acids: CASSLETLGEQYF.

The chain links TRBV9 to TRBJ2-1; weak D call: TRBD2 (5 bases). CDR3 length: 15 residues. V shed 5 bases and J shed 4 bases, with 16 bases lying between them. Germline CDR1 and CDR2: SGDLS and YYNGEE. The CDR3 is CASSPRDHQYNEQFF. CDR3 nucleotide sequence: TGTGCCAGCAGTCCCCGGGATCACCAATACAATGAGCAGTTCTTC.

This sequence joins TRBV20-1 and TRBJ1-3; D uncertain. The CDR3 length is 11 residues. Germline V gene sequence: CDR1 DFQATT, CDR2 SNEGSKA (reference sequence). V was shortened by 5 bases and J by 8 bases, with 10 bases between the two germline ends. CDR3 sequence: CSASRTDTIYF. CDR3 DNA sequence: TGCAGTGCTTCACGTACGGACACCATATATTTT.

This clonotype was picked up many times. The chain couples TRBV7-2 to TRBJ2-7; maybe TRBD1 (5 bases). This CDR3 is 14 amino acids long. Germline V gives CDR1 SGHTA, CDR2 FQGNSA. V lost 5 bases and J 1 base, leaving 12 bases between the germline ends. The CDR3 region has the DNA TGTGCCAGCAGCAAGGGGATTGGTTCCTACGAGCAGTACTTC. It is translated as CASSKGIGSYEQYF.

This chain connects TRBV30 to TRBJ2-1, with a possible D match to TRBD2 (5 bases). Germline V CDR1 and CDR2: GTSNPN, SVGIG (reference sequence). The CDR3 has 11 amino acids. The V and J ends lost 3 bases and 7 bases respectively, with 7 bases between them. The CDR3 loop reads CAWSPGNEQFF. CDR3 DNA: TGTGCCTGGAGCCCGGGAAATGAGCAGTTCTTC. Supplemented by reference TRBV30 and TRBJ2-1, the full variable domain reads SQTIHQWPATLVQPVGSPLSLECTVEGTSNPNLYWYRQAAGRGLQLLFYSVGIGQISSEVPQNLSASRPQDRQFILSSKKLLLSDSGFYLCAWSPGNEQFFGPGTRLTVL.

The gene calls are TRBV3-1 and TRBJ1-2; D is ambiguous. Germline V gene sequence: CDR1 LGHDT, CDR2 YNNKEL (reference sequence). Trimming shortened V by 0 bases and J by 8 bases, and 13 bases separated the two germline ends. There are 14 residues in the CDR3. The DNA for the CDR3 is TGTGCCAGCAGCCAAGATTGGGGAGTAATGGGCTACACCTTC. It encodes CASSQDWGVMGYTF.

The chain recombines TRBV15 with TRBJ1-5; possibly TRBD1 for D (6 bases). V was trimmed by 5 bases and J by 8 bases, leaving 16 bases between them. CDR3 length: 14 amino acids. The germline gives CDR1 LNHNV, CDR2 YYDKDF (reference sequence). The chain's CDR3 is CATSPTGTKEPQHF. The DNA for the CDR3 is TGTGCCACCAGCCCCACCGGGACAAAAGAGCCCCAGCATTTT.

The genes are TRBV7-2 and TRBJ2-7; weak D call: TRBD1 (6 bases). Trimming took off 5 bases at V and 0 bases at J, with 11 bases between the two ends. The CDR3 totals 14 residues. Germline values: CDR1 SGHTA, CDR2 FQGNSA. CDR3 nucleotides: TGTGCCAGCAGCCAGGGACACTACTCCTACGAGCAGTACTTC. Translating it yields CASSQGHYSYEQYF.

V gene TRBV7-2 combines with J gene TRBJ1-5; D not certain. Trimming took 5 bases from V and 1 from J, leaving 12 bases between them. The germline CDR1 and CDR2 sequences are SGHTA and FQGNSA. The length of the CDR3 is 15 residues. Here the CDR3 DNA reads TGTGCCAGCAGCCCAGCAGGAAGAAGCAATCAGCCCCAGCATTTT. This encodes CASSPAGRSNQPQHF.

The V and J genes are TRBV4-3 and TRBJ2-7; 9 nucleotides line up with TRBD2. The V and J ends lost 1 base and 0 bases, in that order; junction bases with no gene match: 10. This CDR3 is 18 amino acids long. Germline V gives CDR1 LGHNA, CDR2 YSLEER. Here the CDR3 DNA reads TGCGCCAGCAGCCAAGTAACGGCTAGCGGGGTTTACTCCTACGAGCAGTACTTC. Translation gives CASSQVTASGVYSYEQYF.

The CDR3, as DNA: TGCAGCGTTGAGGGGACAGCCTGGGATACGCAGTATTTT. This encodes CSVEGTAWDTQYF. The rearrangement links TRBV29-1 to TRBJ2-3, with 7 bases that match TRBD1. Trimming cost V 3 bases and J 6 bases; bases outside gene matches: 6. Germline lookup yields CDR1 SQVTM and CDR2 ANQGSEA. This CDR3 is 13 amino acids long.

The chain recombines TRBV28 with TRBJ2-3, with D possibly TRBD2 on 6 matching bases. Trimming removed 5 bases from V and 0 bases from J, with 18 bases in between. CDR1 and CDR2 from the germline V gene are MDHEN and SYDVKM. The CDR3 totals 17 residues. The CDR3 loop reads CASSGGSANPSTDTQYF. CDR3 coding DNA: TGTGCCAGCAGTGGGGGGTCCGCAAATCCTAGCACAGATACGCAGTATTTT.

This clonotype has only a few counts. The V and J genes are TRBV5-1 and TRBJ2-7, with D possibly called TRBD1 or TRBD2 (5 bases each). V was pared by 0 bases and J by 6 bases, with 10 bases between. Per germline, CDR1 SGHRS and CDR2 YFSETQ. This CDR3 is built from 13 residues. In DNA form, the CDR3 reads TGCGCCAGCAGCTTGGTGTTGGGGGTCGAGCAGTACTTC. It translates to CASSLVLGVEQYF.

Turning to this clonotype: At one end the junction does not follow the germline gene, possibly because of a read error. The chain couples TRBV6-5 to TRBJ1-5; D is unclear. This CDR3 is 16 amino acids long. CDR1 MNHEY and CDR2 SVGAGI come from the germline V gene. The CDR3 here is CAGSQTPGSRNQPQHF. The CDR3 DNA sequence: TGTGCCGGCAGCCAAACCCCGGGGAGTCGAAATCAGCCCCAGCATTTT.

This clonotype showed up just a few times. CDR3 amino acids: CASTGQTGTYYGYTF. Written as DNA, the CDR3 is TGTGCCAGCACCGGGCAGACAGGGACGTACTATGGCTACACCTTC. J is TRBJ1-2 and V is TRBV6-2 or TRBV6-3; TRBD1 matches 7 bases. Losses at the gene ends were 7 bases for V and 3 bases for J; bases not matched to a gene: 11. Germline V gives CDR1 MNHEY, CDR2 SVGEGT. The CDR3 has 15 residues.

The chain is built from TRBV28 and TRBJ2-4; weak D call: TRBD2 (5 bases). In germline, CDR1 is MDHEN, CDR2 SYDVKM. The CDR3 covers 14 residues. V lost 7 bases, J lost 6 bases, and 16 bases lay in between. The CDR3 DNA reads TGTGCCAGCAACCTACCGGGGTCTGGAAACATTCAGTACTTC. Its protein product is CASNLPGSGNIQYF.

Only a few counts were recorded for this clonotype. The chain employs TRBV13 and TRBJ2-1; TRBD2 aligns across 8 bases. After removal of 3 bases from V and 5 bases from J, the junction contained 6 bases not matched to a gene. Per germline, CDR1 PRHDT and CDR2 FYEKMQ (reference sequence). This CDR3 region has 15 residues. The CDR3 DNA follows: TGTGCCAGCAGCTTGGTGCCGGGGGGGGACAATGAGCAGTTCTTC. As protein: CASSLVPGGDNEQFF. Full variable domain (outside the CDR3, taken from reference TRBV13 and TRBJ2-1): AAGVIQSPRHLIKEKRETATLKCYPIPRHDTVYWYQQGPGQDPQFLISFYEKMQSDKGSIPDRFSAQQFSDYHSELNMSSLELGDSALYFCASSLVPGGDNEQFFGPGTRLTVL.

V usage is TRBV20-1 and J usage is TRBJ1-2; D unclear. The germline V gene has CDR1 DFQATT and CDR2 SNEGSKA (reference sequence). The length of the CDR3 is 13 residues. V was pared by 1 base and J by 6 bases, with 12 bases between. CDR3 DNA: TGCAGTGCTAGAGGGTCCGGTAGAAATGGCTACACCTTC. It yields the protein CSARGSGRNGYTF.

About this clonotype itself: Mismatch with germline at one junction end may stem from a read error. The J gene is TRBJ1-2, the V gene TRBV18, with 8 bases fitting TRBD1. The CDR3 is made up of 14 amino acids. The germline V gene has CDR1 KGHSH and CDR2 LQKENI. The CDR3 reads CAGSPDQTGDGYTF. CDR3 DNA sequence: TGTGCCGGCTCACCCGATCAGACAGGGGATGGCTACACCTTC.

V and J are TRBV20-1 and TRBJ2-4, with D possibly being TRBD2 (5 bases). This CDR3 is 12 amino acids long. Germline V gene sequence: CDR1 DFQATT, CDR2 SNEGSKA (reference sequence). V gave up 3 bases and J gave up 13 bases, with 16 bases separating them. The CDR3 loop reads CSASVSSWEQYF. The CDR3 coding sequence is TGCAGTGCTAGCGTCAGTTCGTGGGAGCAGTACTTC.

This clonotype came up a few times. The V gene is TRBV3-1, the J gene TRBJ2-4; tentatively, D is TRBD1 (6 bases). The CDR3 is 21 amino acids. The V gene's germline CDR1 is LGHDT and CDR2 YNNKEL (reference sequence). V was pared by 3 bases and J by 5 bases, with 32 bases between. CDR3 region: CASSQTQPGHYEPHQENIQYF. DNA for the CDR3: TGTGCCAGCAGCCAGACCCAACCGGGACATTACGAACCTCACCAAGAAAACATTCAGTACTTC.

The V and J genes are TRBV5-1 and TRBJ2-5; 10 nucleotides agree with TRBD1. There are 15 residues in the CDR3. CDR1 and CDR2 (germline): SGHRS, YFSETQ. The trim removed 0 bases at V and 3 bases at J, leaving 2 bases unmatched. The CDR3 DNA reads TGCGCCAGCAGCTTGGTTGGGACAGGGGAAGAGACCCAGTACTTC. It encodes CASSLVGTGEETQYF.

A remark on this clonotype: One end of the junction is discordant with germline, which a read error may explain. The V and J genes are TRBV11-2 and TRBJ2-1; D possibly corresponds to TRBD2 (6 bases). The CDR3 sequence is 14 residues long. Germline V gives CDR1 SGHAT, CDR2 FQNNGV. The CDR3 region is CASSLVAAYDEQFF. In DNA, the CDR3 is TGTGCCAGCAGCTTAGTAGCGGCCTACGATGAGCAGTTCTTC.

This clonotype was observed a single time. CDR3 sequence reads: CASSFLNIQFF. The CDR3 nucleotides read TGTGCCAGCAGTTTTTTGAACATTCAGTTCTTC. The chain links TRBV28 to TRBJ2-1; D gene ambiguous. Germline V gives CDR1 MDHEN, CDR2 SYDVKM. The CDR3 consists of 11 residues. V was cut by 3 bases and J by 13 bases, with 10 bases left in between.

This rearrangement joins TRBV4-1 to TRBJ1-5; D not resolved. Trimming removed 3 bases at V and 7 bases at J, with 10 bases between. The CDR3 consists of 13 residues. The germline V gene encodes CDR1 MGHRA and CDR2 YSYEKL. CDR3 protein: CASSHRAGQPQHF. The CDR3, as DNA: TGCGCCAGCAGCCATAGAGCAGGCCAGCCCCAGCATTTT.

This clonotype was observed a few times. A much larger clone lies a single base off, so this may be a read error. The rearrangement links TRBV25-1 to TRBJ2-3; possibly TRBD1 or TRBD2 for D (6 bases each). Germline V gene data show CDR1 as MGHDK and CDR2 as SYGVNS. There are 17 residues in the CDR3. The CDR3 region is CASSESGKEGGTDMQYF. The CDR3 bases are TGTGCCAGCAGTGAATCAGGAAAAGAGGGGGGCACAGATATGCAGTATTTT.